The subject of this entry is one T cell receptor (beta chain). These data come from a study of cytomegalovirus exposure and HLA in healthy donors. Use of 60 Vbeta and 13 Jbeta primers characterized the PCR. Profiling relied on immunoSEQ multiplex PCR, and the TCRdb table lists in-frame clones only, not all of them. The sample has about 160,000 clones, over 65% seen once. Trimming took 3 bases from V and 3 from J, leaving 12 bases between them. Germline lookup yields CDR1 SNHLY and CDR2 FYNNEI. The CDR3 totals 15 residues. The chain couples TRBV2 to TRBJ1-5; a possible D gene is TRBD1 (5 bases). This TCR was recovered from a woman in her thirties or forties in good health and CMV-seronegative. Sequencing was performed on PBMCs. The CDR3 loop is CASSDGGDDNQPQHF. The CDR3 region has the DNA TGTGCCAGCAGTGACGGAGGGGATGACAATCAGCCCCAGCATTTT.